Below, one T cell receptor beta chain is given with its context. The antigen is unknown. Use of 60 Vbeta and 13 Jbeta primers characterized the PCR. Method: immunoSEQ multiplex PCR; TCRdb's copy keeps in-frame clones and lacks some. The sample includes roughly 200,000 clones, about 87% seen only once; the top ten take 1.3%. The sample comes from a study of cytomegalovirus exposure and HLA in healthy donors. Study conclusions and caveats: Compared with the roughly 700-donor mean, an Asian-associated ancestry cluster reportedly had fewer N-insertions, according to a later analysis. Another analysis was done later, and it associated 15,000 to 20,000 TCR beta sequences with HLA alleles at 0.05 false discovery rate.

The receptor's source is a man between 25 and 39 years old in good health and CMV-seronegative. Source material: PBMCs.

CDR3 protein: CASSDGTSGYNEQFF. The CDR3 DNA sequence: TGTGCCAGCAGCGATGGGACTAGCGGCTACAATGAGCAGTTCTTC. The chain employs TRBV27 and TRBJ2-1; TRBD2 matches at 11 bases. CDR3 size: 15 residues. With 6 bases clipped from V and 3 bases from J, the junction kept 4 bases outside the gene matches. CDR1 is MNHEY and CDR2 is SMNVEV in the germline V gene (reference sequence).